The present TCR beta chain was sequenced within a study of CD8+CD57+ T cells in acquired aplastic anemia. The TCR beta profiling, which covered VDJ combination and CDR3 sequence, was carried out using genomic DNA as the template. In TCRdb, the reads were re-called with MiXCR into one record per CDR3 protein. There are about 180,000 distinct CDR3 sequences in the sample; approximately 49% occur only once, and under 3% lies in the top ten. The V and J ends lost 2 bases and 10 bases respectively, with 15 bases between them. The CDR3 sequence is 14 residues long. The clonotype originates from a human donor in good health. Source material: sorted CD4+, CD8+, or CD8+CD57+ T cells (not recorded which) from PBMCs. This rearrangement joins TRBV12-3 or TRBV12-4 to TRBJ2-1; TRBD2 might be the D (5 bases). The CDR3, as DNA: TGTGCCAGCAGTTTATCCCTACTAGAACGAGAGCAGTTCTTC. Translated: CASSLSLLEREQFF.